Each of the 18 T cell receptor beta chains below was sequenced from the same sample in a study of cytomegalovirus exposure and HLA in healthy donors. PCR involved 60 Vbeta and 13 Jbeta primers. The method was immunoSEQ multiplex PCR; TCRdb's version includes in-frame clones alone and lacks a portion of them. The table lists 310,000 or so clones, approximately 90% of them singletons. Specimen: PBMCs. The receptors derive from a woman between 18 and 29 years old in good health and CMV-seronegative.

The V and J genes are TRBV30 and TRBJ2-1, with a tentative D call TRBD2 (6 bases). V was clipped by 5 bases and J by 2 bases, with 13 bases between them. Germline V CDR1 and CDR2: GTSNPN, SVGIG (reference sequence). CDR3 length equals 14 residues. CDR3 sequence (DNA): TGTGCCTGGGGGGACTCCGCGCCCTACAATGAGCAGTTCTTC. This codes for CAWGDSAPYNEQFF.

A note on this clone: Compared with germline, one end of the junction differs, possibly owing to a read error. The chain links TRBV14 to TRBJ2-1, with a weak D call TRBD2 (6 bases). Germline CDR1 is SGHDN and CDR2 is FVKESK. CDR3 length: 15 amino acids. DNA for the CDR3: TGTGCCAGCAGCCAAGTTGGGAGGTCCTACGATGAGCAGTTCTTC. It yields the protein CASSQVGRSYDEQFF.

V is TRBV19 and J is TRBJ2-3, with 9 positions matching TRBD2. Germline V lookup: CDR1 LNHDA, CDR2 SQIVND (reference sequence). This CDR3 comprises 16 residues. With V trimmed by 1 base and J by 2 bases, 4 bases remained unmatched. The DNA for the CDR3 is TGTGCCAGTAGTATAGTCACTAGCGGGCCCACAGATACGCAGTATTTT. Amino acid sequence: CASSIVTSGPTDTQYF.

This chain uses TRBV19 with TRBJ1-1, with D possibly matching TRBD1 (5 bases). Per germline, CDR1 LNHDA and CDR2 SQIVND (reference sequence). The CDR3 runs 14 residues. Trimming shortened V by 4 bases and J by 4 bases, and 13 bases separated the two germline ends. Here the CDR3 reads CASSTLGGGTEAFF. CDR3 in DNA: TGTGCCAGTAGTACCCTCGGCGGGGGCACTGAAGCTTTCTTT.

CDR3 coding DNA: TGCGCCAGCAGCGTCACAGGGTGGAACACTGAAGCTTTCTTT. Amino acid sequence: CASSVTGWNTEAFF. V gene TRBV5-1 combines with J gene TRBJ1-1; maybe TRBD1 (6 bases). V dropped 4 bases and J dropped 1 base, with 11 bases sitting between them. CDR1 is SGHRS, CDR2 YFSETQ, per germline. The CDR3 length is 14 residues.

This clone was counted a single time. This sequence joins TRBV5-1 and TRBJ2-1; D unclear. The V gene lost 7 bases and the J gene lost 7 bases, with 12 bases spanning the gap. The CDR3 runs to 12 residues. The V gene's germline CDR1 is SGHRS and CDR2 YFSETQ. CDR3 sequence (DNA): TGCGCCAGCTCGAGTGGGCAGAATGAGCAGTTCTTC. This sequence encodes CASSSGQNEQFF.

The J gene is TRBJ2-1, the V gene TRBV7-6; a possible D gene is TRBD1 (5 bases). V gave up 5 bases and J gave up 7 bases, with 18 bases separating them. The CDR3 spans 15 residues. CDR1 SGHVS and CDR2 FNYEAQ come from the germline V gene. The CDR3 DNA reads TGTGCCAGCAGCATAAGCAGGGTGGGTGGAAATGAGCAGTTCTTC. Amino acid sequence: CASSISRVGGNEQFF.

This sequence joins TRBV10-3 and TRBJ2-3; 8 bases align to TRBD2. J was trimmed by 2 bases and V by 8 bases; bases with no gene match: 3. The germline V gene has CDR1 ENHRY and CDR2 SYGVKD. CDR3 size: 13 residues. The CDR3 sequence: CAIWRGDTDTQYF. CDR3 in DNA: TGTGCCATCTGGCGGGGGGACACAGATACGCAGTATTTT.

This clone was seen just once. This chain connects TRBV29-1 to TRBJ2-2, with 10 bases that match TRBD1. The germline V gene encodes CDR1 SQVTM and CDR2 ANQGSEA. The length of the CDR3 is 15 residues. J was trimmed by 4 bases and V by 1 base; bases with no gene match: 3. The CDR3 loop is CSVEGTGGFTGELFF. The CDR3 bases are TGCAGCGTTGAAGGGACAGGGGGATTCACCGGGGAGCTGTTTTTT.

This chain uses TRBV5-1 with TRBJ2-2; D might be TRBD1 (5 bases). This CDR3 contains 15 residues. Germline V gene lookup returns CDR1 SGHRS and CDR2 YFSETQ. With 3 bases removed from V and 0 bases from J, the gap between germline ends came to 9 bases. CDR3 in DNA: TGCGCCAGCAGCTCCCTGACAGCGAACACCGGGGAGCTGTTTTTT. Encoded protein: CASSSLTANTGELFF.

The V and J genes are TRBV7-9 and TRBJ2-3; no clear D gene. The CDR3 is 14 residues long. Germline V gives CDR1 SEHNR, CDR2 FQNEAQ (reference sequence). V gave up 0 bases and J gave up 4 bases, with 8 bases separating them. The CDR3 reads CASSLAQRSDTQYF. DNA of the CDR3: TGTGCCAGCAGCTTAGCGCAACGGTCAGATACGCAGTATTTT.

Only a few counts were recorded for this clone. This sequence joins TRBV2 and TRBJ2-2; D may be TRBD1 (5 bases). The CDR3 contains 13 residues. V lost 9 bases to trimming and J lost 6 bases, with 14 bases between them. Per germline, CDR1 SNHLY and CDR2 FYNNEI. CDR3 amino acids: CASQGTISGELFF. DNA for the CDR3: TGTGCCAGTCAGGGTACTATCTCCGGGGAGCTGTTTTTT.

This chain joins TRBV19 and TRBJ2-5; possible D gene TRBD2, 5 bases. Per the germline V gene, CDR1 is LNHDA and CDR2 is SQIVND (reference sequence). V lost 2 bases to trimming and J lost 4 bases, with 8 bases between them. The CDR3 runs 13 residues. Here the CDR3 DNA reads TGTGCCAGTAGTATAAATCGGGGAGAGACCCAGTACTTC. It specifies CASSINRGETQYF.

Written as DNA, the CDR3 is TGTGCCAGTAGTATAGAGACCCGGGGGGCCTATGGCTACACCTTC. Translation: CASSIETRGAYGYTF. This chain connects TRBV19 to TRBJ1-2, with D possibly TRBD1 on 6 matching bases. Germline V gene data show CDR1 as LNHDA and CDR2 as SQIVND (reference sequence). V lost 0 bases, J lost 4 bases, and 12 bases lay in between. The CDR3 totals 15 residues.

The chain couples TRBV5-6 to TRBJ2-3; the D gene is possibly TRBD1 (5 bases). Germline V gene sequence: CDR1 SGHDT, CDR2 YYEEEE. V lost 5 bases, J lost 1 base, and 11 bases lay in between. The length of the CDR3 is 14 residues. CDR3 protein: CASSLIQGTDTQYF. The DNA for the CDR3 is TGTGCCAGCAGTCTTATACAGGGCACAGATACGCAGTATTTT.

For this clone: One junction end does not reproduce the germline sequence, and a read error may be involved. The chain couples TRBV7-9 to TRBJ1-1, with D hard to call. The CDR3 sequence is 12 residues long. Looked up from germline, CDR1 is SEHNR and CDR2 is FQNEAQ (reference sequence). CDR3 coding DNA: TGTTCCAGCAGCTTGCCCCCCCACGGAGCTTTCTTT. Translated, it gives CSSSLPPHGAFF.

A word on this clone: Other DNA sequences in the same sample also yield this CDR3. The CDR3 DNA is TGTGCCAGCAGCCAAGCAGGGTACACCGGGGAGCTGTTTTTT. Protein product: CASSQAGYTGELFF. This rearrangement joins TRBV14 to TRBJ2-2; D perhaps matches TRBD1 (5 bases). From germline, CDR1 is SGHDN and CDR2 FVKESK. The CDR3 extends over 14 amino acids. Trimming removed 1 base from V and 3 bases from J, with 6 bases in between.

Points on this clone: The conserved phenylalanine or tryptophan is not found at the CDR3 terminus, so this likely reflects a read error. The chain has TRBV29-1 and TRBJ1-2, with 9 bases identical to TRBD1. CDR3 length: 11 amino acids. Germline V gene lookup returns CDR1 SQVTM and CDR2 ANQGSEA. The V gene end was trimmed by 7 bases and the J gene end by 8 bases; junction bases not matched to a gene: 5. The CDR3 bases are TGCAGCGGCCGGACAGGGGAAGGCTACACCCTC. Translation: CSGRTGEGYTL.